This T cell receptor beta chain came from a study of graft-versus-host responses after intestinal transplantation. The overall study: Transplant types were multivisceral, liver-intestinal, or isolated intestinal. The study gave all recipients anti-thymocyte globulin induction, then tacrolimus and steroids for approximately 3 years.

To note about this clone: What it binds is not known.

V was shortened by 7 bases and J by 6 bases, with 12 bases between the two germline ends. The V gene's germline CDR1 is DFQATT and CDR2 SNEGSKA (reference sequence). This CDR3 contains 11 residues. Study findings and constraints: Marrow from the recipient contained GvH clones, some of which had appeared first in ileum or blood. Early post-transplant HvG declines showed an association with peak circulating GvH clone levels.

TCRdb's copy holds only in-frame clones and misses some; the assay was immunoSEQ multiplex PCR. The data contain more than 95,000 clones, roughly 87% of them seen just once; the ten biggest clones take up over 0.7%. The TCR was taken from a human donor who received an intestinal transplant. The chain carries TRBV20-1 and TRBJ2-5; possibly TRBD2 for D (5 bases). The sequences come from unstimulated CD4+ T cells sorted from spleen or lymph node cells, collected before intestinal transplant. CDR3: CSVWERKTQYF. CDR3 coding DNA: TGCAGTGTGTGGGAGCGGAAGACCCAGTACTTC.